This TCR beta chain was documented in a study of shared clonotypes between healthy human individuals. In its sample, this clone was seen once. Its antigen is undetermined. Findings and limits, study-wide: The sampled material consisted only of blood, and tissue repertoires are likely to differ.

Each subset's genomic DNA was shared equally among a number of immunoSEQ plates. Profiled with immunoSEQ multiplex PCR; TCRdb holds only in-frame clones, not every one. The sample yields 2,500,000 or so clones, roughly 92% seen once. Each sample came from a Caucasian adult donor living in Nashville, Tennessee. The clonotype originates from a man aged 18 to 29 in good health. Specimen: naive CD4+ T cells sorted from blood. Subset of the sample: CD45RA+ positively selected.

CDR3 amino acids: CASSNPGLGYTF. CDR3 nucleotides: TGTGCCAGCAGTAATCCAGGGCTGGGCTACACCTTC. The V and J genes are TRBV6-5 and TRBJ1-2; a weak D match, TRBD1 (5 bases). The CDR3 consists of 12 residues. Germline loops: CDR1 MNHEY, CDR2 SVGAGI. Trimming removed 5 bases at V and 8 bases at J, with 12 bases between.